A selection of T cell receptor beta chains follows, all from one sample in a study of cytomegalovirus exposure and HLA in healthy donors. The table came from immunoSEQ multiplex PCR; TCRdb's copy has only in-frame clones and leaves some out. Recorded for this sample: 150,000 to 250,000 clones. Material for sequencing was PBMCs. The receptor set was obtained from a boy between 10 and 17 years old in good health and CMV-seronegative. Each CDR3 is given with its conserved first and last residue. A D gene is named only where the DNA matches it firmly.

>15|TRBJ2-2|-|TRBV5-8
CASSPLPSGTGELFF
>18|TRBJ2-6|-|TRBV30
CAWSGVGASLLGANVLTF
>15|TRBJ2-3|TRBD2|TRBV6-4
CASSFSSGGIDTQYF
>17|TRBJ2-3|TRBD2|TRBV5-4
CASSQKRGGGPTDTQYF
>13|TRBJ2-3|-|TRBV12-5
CASGPPSRDTQYF
>16|TRBJ2-1|-|TRBV6-5
CASSYYMQGGGYEQFF
>15|TRBJ1-1|TRBD1|TRBV28
CASRPQGARFTEAFF
>14|TRBJ2-3|TRBD1|TRBV10-3
CAIKDRGRIDTQYF
>13|TRBJ1-2|TRBD1|TRBV6-5
CASGTRGPGGYTF
>14|TRBJ1-1|TRBD1|TRBV6-1
CATKQGTSNTEAFF
>15|TRBJ2-7|TRBD1|TRBV10-3
CAISPWTGSAGEQYF
>15|TRBJ1-4|TRBD1|TRBV27
CASSSGDRVNEKLFF
>14|TRBJ2-7|-|TRBV6-5
CASSYFERGGEQYF
>13|TRBJ1-4|TRBD1|TRBV7-8
CASSPGQGGKLFF
>13|TRBJ1-1|-|TRBV7-2
CACGGDFNTEAFF
>14|TRBJ2-7|-|TRBV5-3
CARKSGQGKDQQYF
>15|TRBJ1-6|TRBD1|TRBV4-2
CASSQTRTGNSPLHF
>14|TRBJ2-7|TRBD2|TRBV5-5
CASRFPGGSYEQYF
>13|TRBJ2-7|-|TRBV30
CAWRYAGRYEQYF
>12|TRBJ1-5|TRBD1|TRBV30
CAWGQGGQPQHF
>13|TRBJ2-7|TRBD1|TRBV11-2
CASSLGQGFEQYF
>15|TRBJ1-5|-|TRBV6-5
CASSMESGGNQPQHF
>18|TRBJ1-3|-|TRBV5-6
CASSLLEVLSLTGNTIYF
>12|TRBJ1-6|-|TRBV5-6
CASSLSDSPLHF
>11|TRBJ1-2|-|TRBV18
CASSPGGGYTF
>10|TRBJ2-7|-|TRBV10-2
CASKEGLQYF
>16|TRBJ1-2|-|TRBV6-5
CASSYGSTEPAYGYTF
>16|TRBJ2-7|TRBD1|TRBV18
CASSPLPTGLDGEQYF
>17|TRBJ2-7|TRBD2|TRBV30
CAWSVSWTSGVPYEQYF
>13|TRBJ1-5|-|TRBV19
CASSIRGPQPQHF
>14|TRBJ2-7|-|TRBV5-1
CASSLGLVSYEQYF
>12|TRBJ1-1|-|TRBV5-6
CASSLLDQQAFF
>16|TRBJ2-1|-|TRBV7-6
CASSLGVAAPYNEQFF
>14|TRBJ2-5|TRBD2|TRBV2
CASRAGPEGETQYF
>14|TRBJ1-6|-|TRBV19
CASSIVQKASPLHF
>16|TRBJ2-1|-|TRBV6-5
CASSYSNLVLVDEQFF
>16|TRBJ2-7|TRBD2|TRBV5-4
CASSRPPTSGGNEQYF
>15|-|-|TRBV2
CASSEWQGQSYEQYF
>17|TRBJ1-4|TRBD1|TRBV5-4
CASTSGGQRGQGEKLFF
>14|TRBJ1-1|-|TRBV28
CASSRGSRDTEAFF
>13|TRBJ1-2|-|TRBV6-1
CASKWQNNYGYTF
>10|TRBJ1-1|-|TRBV20-1
CSAAPGDAFF
>16|-|TRBD2|TRBV4-2
CASSQDLAGGLPEQYF
>15|TRBJ2-6|-|TRBV11-3
CASSSVRSGANVLTF
>16|TRBJ1-5|-|TRBV6-6
CASSYLGIRSNQPQHF
>12|TRBJ2-7|TRBD1|TRBV5-1
CASRDQGVLEYF
>15|TRBJ1-1|TRBD1|TRBV19
CASSPGQGGRSRAFF
>13|TRBJ1-1|-|TRBV5-1
CANAGTPECEAFF
>15|TRBJ1-5|-|TRBV10-2
CASSEVDRSNQPQHF
>13|TRBJ2-7|TRBD1|TRBV6-5
CASSYSGGHEQYF
>13|TRBJ2-3|-|TRBV5-4
CASSLAGWDTQYF
>16|TRBJ2-7|TRBD2|TRBV18
CASFGGETPSEYEQYF
>17|TRBJ2-5|-|TRBV11-3
CASSMTPYGVGQETQYF
>17|TRBJ1-2|-|TRBV4-1
CASSQNLRDTEYYGYTF
>13|TRBJ1-1|-|TRBV9
CASSVGRVTEAFF
>13|TRBJ1-2|-|TRBV7-9
CASSLEVLEGYTF
>13|TRBJ1-2|-|TRBV6-1
CASSVDSSEGYTF
>13|TRBJ2-3|-|TRBV5-1
CASRDTSTDTQYF
>14|TRBJ1-1|TRBD1|TRBV2
CASSATGVNTEAFF